These T cell receptor beta chains were read from a single sample in a study of OX40 agonist ivuxolimab in advanced cancers. Method: immunoSEQ multiplex PCR; TCRdb's copy keeps in-frame clones and lacks some. The sample holds around 66,000 clones, 82% seen once. The material was CD4+ or CD8+ T cells sorted from blood, obtained in a trial of the OX40 agonist ivuxolimab. These receptors all stem from an adult with an advanced solid tumor such as melanoma, head and neck, liver or kidney cancer. Both conserved end residues are part of each CDR3. The order of the fields is D gene, J gene, clone size, V gene, CDR3 DNA, CDR3 protein. D genes are given only for firm matches. Where a row states a size, it is once, few, many or the class of an expanded clone; other rows omit it.

d_call: NA
j_call: TRBJ1-5
clone_size: NA
v_call: TRBV6-6
cdr3_nt: TGTGCCAGCAGTTACGTCCGGGACGGTGTTCAGCCCCAGCATTTT
cdr3_aa: CASSYVRDGVQPQHF

d_call: NA
j_call: TRBJ1-2
clone_size: NA
v_call: TRBV6-5
cdr3_nt: TGTGCCAGCAGTCCTGGGAGGGGGAAAAACTATGGCTACACCTTC
cdr3_aa: CASSPGRGKNYGYTF

d_call: TRBD2
j_call: TRBJ2-7
clone_size: NA
v_call: TRBV18
cdr3_nt: TGTGCCAGCTCACGACAGCGGGAGCTCGACGAGCAGTACTTC
cdr3_aa: CASSRQRELDEQYF

d_call: NA
j_call: TRBJ2-2
clone_size: NA
v_call: TRBV2
cdr3_nt: TGTGCCAGCAGTGGTGGCAGGGGGAACACCGGGGAGCTGTTTTTT
cdr3_aa: CASSGGRGNTGELFF

d_call: NA
j_call: TRBJ1-2
clone_size: NA
v_call: TRBV29-1
cdr3_nt: TGCAGCGTTGGGGAGTGGAGGAACTATGGCTACACCTTC
cdr3_aa: CSVGEWRNYGYTF

d_call: NA
j_call: TRBJ1-2
clone_size: NA
v_call: TRBV5-4
cdr3_nt: TGTGCCAGCAGCTTAGACAGCAACTATGGCTACACCTTC
cdr3_aa: CASSLDSNYGYTF

d_call: NA
j_call: TRBJ1-4
clone_size: NA
v_call: TRBV4-3
cdr3_nt: TGCGCCAGCAGCCGGAGCCGGGACCCAAGAGGCTGGGATGAAAAACTGTTTTTT
cdr3_aa: CASSRSRDPRGWDEKLFF

d_call: NA
j_call: TRBJ2-5
clone_size: NA
v_call: TRBV5-4
cdr3_nt: TGTGCCAGCAGCTTGGTAGGGCAAGAGACCCAGTACTTC
cdr3_aa: CASSLVGQETQYF

d_call: TRBD2
j_call: TRBJ2-1
clone_size: few
v_call: TRBV27
cdr3_nt: TGTGCCAGCAGTCCCTGGGGGACTAGCGGGAGCGCATCCTACAATGAGCAGTTCTTC
cdr3_aa: CASSPWGTSGSASYNEQFF

d_call: NA
j_call: TRBJ2-2
clone_size: NA
v_call: TRBV7-9
cdr3_nt: TGTGCCAGCAGCCCCGGACAGAACACCGGGGAGCTGTTTTTT
cdr3_aa: CASSPGQNTGELFF

d_call: NA
j_call: TRBJ1-6
clone_size: few
v_call: TRBV2
cdr3_nt: TGTGCCAGCAGTGAACGGCAGGGGAATTCACCCCTCCACTTT
cdr3_aa: CASSERQGNSPLHF

d_call: NA
j_call: TRBJ2-7
clone_size: NA
v_call: TRBV6-5
cdr3_nt: TGTGCCAGCAGTTACGACGCCTACGAGCAGTACTTC
cdr3_aa: CASSYDAYEQYF

d_call: NA
j_call: TRBJ2-5
clone_size: NA
v_call: TRBV5-4
cdr3_nt: TGTGCCAGCAGCTCGCCAGGGATTCGGGAGACCCAGTACTTC
cdr3_aa: CASSSPGIRETQYF

d_call: TRBD1
j_call: TRBJ1-2
clone_size: NA
v_call: TRBV18
cdr3_nt: TGTGCCAGCTCACCACACCCAGGGGGAACCTATGGCTACACCTTC
cdr3_aa: CASSPHPGGTYGYTF

d_call: NA
j_call: TRBJ1-1
clone_size: once
v_call: TRBV30
cdr3_nt: TGTGCCTGGAGCCTCGGGGGGGGGCTCACTGAAGCTTTCTTT
cdr3_aa: CAWSLGGGLTEAFF

d_call: NA
j_call: TRBJ2-2
clone_size: NA
v_call: TRBV27
cdr3_nt: TGTGCCAGCAGTTTATTTAGGGAGTCCGGGGAGCTGTTTTTT
cdr3_aa: CASSLFRESGELFF

d_call: NA
j_call: TRBJ1-2
clone_size: NA
v_call: TRBV7-9
cdr3_nt: TGTGCCAGCAGCTTAGGGGCCGGGAATGGCTACACCTTC
cdr3_aa: CASSLGAGNGYTF

d_call: NA
j_call: TRBJ1-2
clone_size: NA
v_call: TRBV7-2
cdr3_nt: TGTGCCAGCTCCCACGGGGGGATATATGGCTACACCTTC
cdr3_aa: CASSHGGIYGYTF

d_call: TRBD2
j_call: TRBJ2-1
clone_size: NA
v_call: TRBV7-2
cdr3_nt: TGTGCCAGCAGCTTAGGGGGACTAGCGGCAAACAATGAGCAGTTCTTC
cdr3_aa: CASSLGGLAANNEQFF

d_call: NA
j_call: TRBJ1-2
clone_size: NA
v_call: TRBV9
cdr3_nt: TGTGCCAGCAGCGTAACTTCTAGTGGTGGCTACACCTTC
cdr3_aa: CASSVTSSGGYTF

d_call: NA
j_call: TRBJ1-1
clone_size: NA
v_call: TRBV7-6
cdr3_nt: TGTGCCAGCAGCTTAGCCCCTCTTATCTCTACGAACACTGAAGCTTTCTTT
cdr3_aa: CASSLAPLISTNTEAFF

d_call: NA
j_call: TRBJ1-2
clone_size: NA
v_call: TRBV14
cdr3_nt: TGTGCCAGCAGCCGGGACAAAAAAAACTATGGCTACACCTTC
cdr3_aa: CASSRDKKNYGYTF

d_call: TRBD2
j_call: TRBJ2-1
clone_size: NA
v_call: TRBV5-1
cdr3_nt: TGCGCCAGCAGCTTGAGCGGACTAGCGGGAGACTCCTCCTACAATGAGCAGTTCTTC
cdr3_aa: CASSLSGLAGDSSYNEQFF

d_call: NA
j_call: TRBJ2-6
clone_size: NA
v_call: TRBV5-6
cdr3_nt: TGTGCCAGCAGCCTCCCTACTGGGGCCAACGTCCTGACTTTC
cdr3_aa: CASSLPTGANVLTF

d_call: TRBD1
j_call: TRBJ2-3
clone_size: NA
v_call: TRBV6-5
cdr3_nt: TGTGCCAGCAGGAGGGGGCCCTTCACAGATACGCAGTATTTT
cdr3_aa: CASRRGPFTDTQYF

d_call: NA
j_call: TRBJ1-2
clone_size: NA
v_call: TRBV28
cdr3_nt: TGTGCCAGCGGGGACTACCCCGCTAACTATGGCTACACCTTC
cdr3_aa: CASGDYPANYGYTF

d_call: TRBD2
j_call: TRBJ2-5
clone_size: NA
v_call: TRBV28
cdr3_nt: TGTGCCAGCAGTGAGACTAGCCGGGAGACCCAGTACTTC
cdr3_aa: CASSETSRETQYF

d_call: TRBD2
j_call: TRBJ2-1
clone_size: few
v_call: TRBV2
cdr3_nt: TGTGCCAGCGGGCGATCGGGACTAGCGGGGGGGCCGGGTAGCAATGAGCAGTTCTTC
cdr3_aa: CASGRSGLAGGPGSNEQFF

d_call: TRBD2
j_call: TRBJ2-5
clone_size: NA
v_call: TRBV11-2
cdr3_nt: TGTGCCAGCACCAACCTTGGGGAGGGCCTCACCCAGTACTTC
cdr3_aa: CASTNLGEGLTQYF

d_call: NA
j_call: TRBJ1-1
clone_size: NA
v_call: TRBV18
cdr3_nt: TGTGCCAGCTCACCATTACTCCCGGGTGAGGCCCAGGACACTGAAGCTTTCTTT
cdr3_aa: CASSPLLPGEAQDTEAFF

d_call: NA
j_call: TRBJ1-6
clone_size: NA
v_call: TRBV10-3
cdr3_nt: TGTGCCATCAGTGCCCAGGGCAAGAATTCACCCCTCCACTTT
cdr3_aa: CAISAQGKNSPLHF

d_call: NA
j_call: TRBJ1-2
clone_size: many
v_call: TRBV5-6
cdr3_nt: TGTGCCAGCAGCTTGAAGGACTCTAACTATGGCTACACCTTC
cdr3_aa: CASSLKDSNYGYTF

d_call: TRBD1
j_call: TRBJ2-1
clone_size: NA
v_call: TRBV27
cdr3_nt: TGTGCCAGCAGTCAGAACCGGGACAGCGTCTACAATGAGCAGTTCTTC
cdr3_aa: CASSQNRDSVYNEQFF

d_call: NA
j_call: TRBJ1-1
clone_size: NA
v_call: TRBV7-3
cdr3_nt: TGTGCCAGCAGCTTAAGCCCGGGGAGCACTGAAGCTTTCTTT
cdr3_aa: CASSLSPGSTEAFF

d_call: TRBD2
j_call: TRBJ2-2
clone_size: few
v_call: TRBV7-9
cdr3_nt: TGTGCCAGCAGCCCGACCCCGGGCCTTAGCGGGGGGAACACCGGGGAGCTGTTTTTT
cdr3_aa: CASSPTPGLSGGNTGELFF

d_call: NA
j_call: TRBJ2-5
clone_size: once
v_call: TRBV7-8
cdr3_nt: TGTGCCAGCAGCGCCGCTAGCCAGGAGACCCAGTACTTC
cdr3_aa: CASSAASQETQYF

d_call: NA
j_call: TRBJ1-4
clone_size: NA
v_call: TRBV9
cdr3_nt: TGTGCCAGCAGCGTAGGGTTGGACTCGGCAACTAATGAAAAACTGTTTTTT
cdr3_aa: CASSVGLDSATNEKLFF

d_call: TRBD1
j_call: TRBJ2-2
clone_size: NA
v_call: TRBV5-1
cdr3_nt: TGCGCCAGCAGCTTGGGTCTAGGACAGGGCAGCGGGGAGCTGTTTTTT
cdr3_aa: CASSLGLGQGSGELFF

d_call: TRBD1
j_call: TRBJ2-1
clone_size: NA
v_call: TRBV28
cdr3_nt: TGTGCCAGCACCCAACCCGGGACAGAAAATGAGCAGTTCTTC
cdr3_aa: CASTQPGTENEQFF

d_call: NA
j_call: TRBJ1-2
clone_size: few
v_call: TRBV29-1
cdr3_nt: TGCAGCGTGCCAAGGGGGTTCGGCTATGGCTACACCTTC
cdr3_aa: CSVPRGFGYGYTF

d_call: NA
j_call: TRBJ1-3
clone_size: NA
v_call: TRBV18
cdr3_nt: TGTGCCAGCTCAGAGATCGGAGGTACTGGAAACACCATATATTTT
cdr3_aa: CASSEIGGTGNTIYF

d_call: NA
j_call: TRBJ2-2
clone_size: few
v_call: TRBV11-2
cdr3_nt: TGTGCCAGCACCTCCCTCGGAAGGGACACCGGGGAGCTGTTTTTT
cdr3_aa: CASTSLGRDTGELFF